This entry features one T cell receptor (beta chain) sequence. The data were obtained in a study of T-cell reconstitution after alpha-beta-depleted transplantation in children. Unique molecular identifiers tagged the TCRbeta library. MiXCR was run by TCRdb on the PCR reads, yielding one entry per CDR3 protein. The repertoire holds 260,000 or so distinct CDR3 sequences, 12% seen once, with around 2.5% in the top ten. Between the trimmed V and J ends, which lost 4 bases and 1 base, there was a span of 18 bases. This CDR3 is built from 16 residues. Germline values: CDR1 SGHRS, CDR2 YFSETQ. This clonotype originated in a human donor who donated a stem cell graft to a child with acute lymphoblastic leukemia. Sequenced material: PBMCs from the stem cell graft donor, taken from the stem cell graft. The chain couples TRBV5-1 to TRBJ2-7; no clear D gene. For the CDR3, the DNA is TGCGCCAGCAGCCGGCTTGGGCCAGGCGCTTCCTACGAGCAGTACTTC. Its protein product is CASSRLGPGASYEQYF.